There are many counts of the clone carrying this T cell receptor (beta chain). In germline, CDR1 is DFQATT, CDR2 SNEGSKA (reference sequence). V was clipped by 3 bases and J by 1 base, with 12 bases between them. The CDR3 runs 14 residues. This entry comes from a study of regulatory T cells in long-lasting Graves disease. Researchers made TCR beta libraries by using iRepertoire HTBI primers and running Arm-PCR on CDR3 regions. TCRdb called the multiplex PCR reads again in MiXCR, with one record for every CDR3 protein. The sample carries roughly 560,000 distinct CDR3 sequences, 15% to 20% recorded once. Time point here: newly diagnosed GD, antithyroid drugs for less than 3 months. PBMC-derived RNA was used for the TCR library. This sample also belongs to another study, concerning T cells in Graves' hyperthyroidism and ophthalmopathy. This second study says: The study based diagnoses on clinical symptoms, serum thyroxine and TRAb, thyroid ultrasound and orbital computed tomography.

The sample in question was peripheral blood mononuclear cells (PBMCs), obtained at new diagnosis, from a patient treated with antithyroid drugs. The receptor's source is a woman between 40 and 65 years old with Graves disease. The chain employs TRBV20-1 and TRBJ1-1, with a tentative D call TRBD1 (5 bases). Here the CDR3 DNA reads TGCAGTGCTAGGGGCGGGGCAGCGAACACTGAAGCTTTCTTT. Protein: CSARGGAANTEAFF.